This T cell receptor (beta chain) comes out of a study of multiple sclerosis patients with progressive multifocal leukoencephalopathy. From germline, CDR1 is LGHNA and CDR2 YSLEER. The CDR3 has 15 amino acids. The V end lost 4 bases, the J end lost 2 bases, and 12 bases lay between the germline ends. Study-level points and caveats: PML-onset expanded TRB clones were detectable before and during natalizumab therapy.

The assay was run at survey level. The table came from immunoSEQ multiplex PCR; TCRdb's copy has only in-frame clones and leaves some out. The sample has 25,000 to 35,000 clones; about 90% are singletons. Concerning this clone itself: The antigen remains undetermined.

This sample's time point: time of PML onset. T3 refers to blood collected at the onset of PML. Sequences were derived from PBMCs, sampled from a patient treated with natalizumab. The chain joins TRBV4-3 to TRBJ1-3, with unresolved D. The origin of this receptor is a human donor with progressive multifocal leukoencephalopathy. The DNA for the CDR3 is TGCGCCAGCAGCCCGGGAGATTCGACTGGAAACACCATATATTTT. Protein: CASSPGDSTGNTIYF.